Each of the 15 T cell receptor beta chains below was sequenced from the same sample in a study of beta chain features in type 1 diabetes. cDNA synthesis used the whole RNA isolate, giving expressed TCRB sequences. Repertoires were generated with immunoSEQ multiplex PCR, while TCRdb's copy carries only in-frame clones and drops some. The profile shows roughly 260,000 clones, 20% of them singletons. Their specific antigens are unknown. Study outcomes and limitations: Shortening of TCRB CDR3s, moderate but significant, appeared in all four CD4+ subsets of Type 1 diabetes patients.

Sequences were obtained from naive CD4+ T cells from blood. The receptors shown here come from a middle-aged woman with type 1 diabetes.

This clone was seen a handful of times. The chain joins TRBV29-1 to TRBJ2-3, with 7 bases aligning to TRBD2. Losses at the gene ends were 2 bases for V and 0 bases for J; bases not matched to a gene: 8. The germline V gene has CDR1 SQVTM and CDR2 ANQGSEA. This CDR3 has 16 residues. CDR3 region: CSVEQVAGPSTDTQYF. CDR3 DNA: TGCAGCGTTGAACAGGTAGCGGGTCCTAGCACAGATACGCAGTATTTT.

The CDR3 region has the DNA TGTGCCAGTTTTGACAGGGCTGAGCAGTTCTTC. It codes for CASFDRAEQFF. V and J are TRBV19 and TRBJ2-1; 7 bases map to TRBD1. This CDR3 spans 11 amino acids. The junction had 4 bases not matched to a gene; V was cut back by 8 bases and J by 9 bases. The germline V gene encodes CDR1 LNHDA and CDR2 SQIVND (reference sequence).

This clone was seen only a few times. The CDR3 DNA follows: TGCGCCAGCAGCCAAGATAGGGCGGGCGGAGAGACCCAGTACTTC. Encoded protein: CASSQDRAGGETQYF. V and J are TRBV4-3 and TRBJ2-5; maybe TRBD2 (5 bases). V was shortened by 0 bases and J by 4 bases, with 12 bases between the two germline ends. The CDR3 loop spans 15 amino acids. The germline V gene has CDR1 LGHNA and CDR2 YSLEER.

The chain combines TRBV30 with TRBJ2-1; D might be TRBD2 (5 bases). CDR3 size: 11 residues. Trimming shortened V by 1 base and J by 14 bases, and 12 bases separated the two germline ends. Germline V gene lookup returns CDR1 GTSNPN and CDR2 SVGIG (reference sequence). The DNA for the CDR3 is TGTGCCTGGAGTGCCCCCTCCGGGGAGTTCTTC. Protein sequence: CAWSAPSGEFF.

This clone was seen only a few times. The chain combines TRBV29-1 with TRBJ1-2; D is possibly TRBD1 (6 bases). CDR1 SQVTM and CDR2 ANQGSEA come from the germline V gene. The CDR3 contains 16 residues. The ends were cut back, 4 bases at V and 0 bases at J, with 18 bases in the middle. CDR3 sequence reads: CSVVGVGAKANYGYTF. In DNA form, the CDR3 reads TGCAGCGTTGTCGGGGTGGGGGCTAAAGCTAACTATGGCTACACCTTC.

This clone has only a few counts. The chain couples TRBV2 to TRBJ2-7, with 9 nucleotides matching TRBD1. The CDR3 is 15 amino acids. The V gene's germline CDR1 is SNHLY and CDR2 FYNNEI. V shed 4 bases, J shed 5 bases, and the junction held 9 bases outside the gene matches. CDR3 amino acids: CASSGGQGRIDEQYF. CDR3 nucleotide sequence: TGTGCCAGCAGTGGCGGACAGGGGAGAATCGACGAGCAGTACTTC.

There are a few counts of this clone. The V gene is TRBV5-1, the J gene TRBJ1-1, with D tentatively TRBD1 (6 bases). This CDR3 is built from 16 residues. CDR1 and CDR2 from the germline V gene are SGHRS and YFSETQ. The V gene lost 4 bases and the J gene lost 7 bases, with 23 bases spanning the gap. CDR3 loop: CASSVGASPRGSEAFF. For the CDR3, the DNA is TGCGCCAGCAGCGTGGGGGCCAGCCCGAGGGGGAGTGAAGCTTTCTTT.

This clone showed up just a few times. The chain's CDR3 is CASSPRAGANYGYTF. The CDR3 region has the DNA TGTGCCAGCAGCCCCCGGGCAGGGGCAAACTATGGCTACACCTTC. J is TRBJ1-2 and V is TRBV7-9; perhaps TRBD1 as D (6 bases). The CDR3 runs to 15 residues. Per the germline V gene, CDR1 is SEHNR and CDR2 is FQNEAQ (reference sequence). Trimming removed 5 bases from V and 2 bases from J, with 15 bases in between.

The chain is built from TRBV6-1 and TRBJ2-5, with a tentative D call TRBD2 (6 bases). The CDR3 is made up of 14 amino acids. V was cut by 3 bases and J by 5 bases, with 13 bases left in between. Germline CDR1 is MNHNS and CDR2 is SASEGT. In nucleotides, the CDR3 is TGTGCCAGCAGTGATTGGGGGGACGGGGAGACCCAGTACTTC. Amino acid sequence: CASSDWGDGETQYF.

The chain combines TRBV4-3 with TRBJ2-3, with 14 bases identical to TRBD2. The germline CDR1 and CDR2 sequences are LGHNA and YSLEER. This CDR3 region has 16 residues. V lost 4 bases and J lost 4; bases outside the gene matches: 4. In DNA form, the CDR3 reads TGCGCCAGCAGCCTGACTAGCGGGGGGGCAGCAGATACGCAGTATTTT. Its protein is CASSLTSGGAADTQYF.

This clone was observed a handful of times. V is TRBV6-6 and J is TRBJ2-5; a possible D gene is TRBD1 (7 bases). The CDR3 contains 15 residues. CDR1 MNHNY and CDR2 SVGAGI come from the germline V gene (reference sequence). V was trimmed by 4 bases and J by 2 bases, leaving 14 bases between them. DNA for the CDR3: TGTGCCAGCAGTTCGAGGAGGGGGCAGCAAGAGACCCAGTACTTC. Amino acids: CASSSRRGQQETQYF.

The V and J genes are TRBV19 and TRBJ1-5, with D unresolved. The CDR3 sequence is 15 residues long. Germline assignment: CDR1 LNHDA and CDR2 SQIVND (reference sequence). Trimming stripped 9 bases from V and 6 bases from J, with 21 bases between. Here the CDR3 reads CASHPSDTRSQPQHF. The DNA for the CDR3 is TGTGCCAGCCACCCTTCAGACACCCGCAGTCAGCCCCAGCATTTT.

This clone was seen more than once but under ten times. This sequence joins TRBV5-6 and TRBJ2-4, with D perhaps TRBD1 (6 bases). V was cut by 4 bases and J by 5 bases, with 13 bases left in between. The CDR3 is 14 residues long. Germline V gene data show CDR1 as SGHDT and CDR2 as YYEEEE. The CDR3 sequence: CASSLTGDENIQYF. In DNA, the CDR3 is TGTGCCAGCAGCCTGACAGGCGACGAAAACATTCAGTACTTC.

The CDR3 bases are TGTGCCAGCAGCTTAACGCAACAGCATGAAGCTTTCTTT. This encodes CASSLTQQHEAFF. This chain links TRBV7-3 with TRBJ1-1; the D is unclear. V was pared by 0 bases and J by 7 bases, with 9 bases between. This CDR3 comprises 13 residues. From germline, CDR1 is SGHTA and CDR2 FQGTGA. The whole variable domain, filled in from reference TRBV7-3 and TRBJ1-1, reads GAGVSQTPSNKVTEKGKYVELRCDPISGHTALYWYRQSLGQGPEFLIYFQGTGAADDSGLPNDRFFAVRPEGSVSTLKIQRTERGDSAVYLCASSLTQQHEAFFGQGTRLTVV.

This rearrangement joins TRBV5-1 to TRBJ2-1, with a weak D call TRBD2 (5 bases). This CDR3 spans 14 amino acids. Germline CDR1 reads SGHRS; CDR2 reads YFSETQ. The V end was cut by 3 bases, the J end by 4 bases, with 11 bases between. This CDR3 reads CASSSGSDYNEQFF. CDR3 DNA: TGCGCCAGCAGCTCGGGTAGCGATTACAATGAGCAGTTCTTC. The full variable domain, its missing parts supplied by reference TRBV5-1 and TRBJ2-1, is KAGVTQTPRYLIKTRGQQVTLSCSPISGHRSVSWYQQTPGQGLQFLFEYFSETQRNKGNFPGRFSGRQFSNSRSEMNVSTLELGDSALYLCASSSGSDYNEQFFGPGTRLTVL.